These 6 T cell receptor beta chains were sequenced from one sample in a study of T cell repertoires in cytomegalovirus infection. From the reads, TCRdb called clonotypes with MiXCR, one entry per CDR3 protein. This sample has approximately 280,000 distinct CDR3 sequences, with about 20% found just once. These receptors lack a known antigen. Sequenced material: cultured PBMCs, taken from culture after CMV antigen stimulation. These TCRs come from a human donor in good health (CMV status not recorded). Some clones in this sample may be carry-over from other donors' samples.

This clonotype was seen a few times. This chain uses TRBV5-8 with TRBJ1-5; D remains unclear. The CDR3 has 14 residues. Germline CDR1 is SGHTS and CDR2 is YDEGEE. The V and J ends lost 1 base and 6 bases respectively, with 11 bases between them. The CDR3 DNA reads TGTGCCAGCAGCTTGAACCCGGGGATTCAGCCCCAGCATTTT. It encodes CASSLNPGIQPQHF.

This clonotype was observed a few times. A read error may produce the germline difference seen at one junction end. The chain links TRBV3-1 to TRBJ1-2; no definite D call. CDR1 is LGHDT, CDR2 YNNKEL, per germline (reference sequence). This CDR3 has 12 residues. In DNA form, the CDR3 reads TGTGCCAGCAGCCAAGATAGAGGCCGGTACGATTTC. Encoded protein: CASSQDRGRYDF.

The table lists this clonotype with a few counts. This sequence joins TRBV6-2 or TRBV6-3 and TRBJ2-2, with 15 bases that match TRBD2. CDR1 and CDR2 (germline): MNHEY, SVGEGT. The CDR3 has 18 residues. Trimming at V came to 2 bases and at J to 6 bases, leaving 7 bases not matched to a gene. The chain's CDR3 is CASSYIWTSGRAPGELFF. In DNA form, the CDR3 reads TGTGCCAGCAGTTACATTTGGACTAGCGGGAGGGCCCCCGGGGAGCTGTTTTTT.

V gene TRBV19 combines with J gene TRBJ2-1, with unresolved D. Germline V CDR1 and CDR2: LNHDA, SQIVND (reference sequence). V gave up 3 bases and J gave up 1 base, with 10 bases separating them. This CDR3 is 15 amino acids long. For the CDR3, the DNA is TGTGCCAGTAGTATTACGCCCGGGTCCTACAATGAGCAGTTCTTC. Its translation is CASSITPGSYNEQFF.

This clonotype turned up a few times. This chain's CDR3 is CATINSYEQYF. The CDR3 region has the DNA TGTGCCACCATTAACTCCTACGAGCAGTACTTC. The V gene is TRBV28, the J gene TRBJ2-7; no firm D call. Germline assignment: CDR1 MDHEN and CDR2 SYDVKM. Trimming took off 10 bases at V and 0 bases at J, with 7 bases between the two ends. The CDR3 length is 11 residues.

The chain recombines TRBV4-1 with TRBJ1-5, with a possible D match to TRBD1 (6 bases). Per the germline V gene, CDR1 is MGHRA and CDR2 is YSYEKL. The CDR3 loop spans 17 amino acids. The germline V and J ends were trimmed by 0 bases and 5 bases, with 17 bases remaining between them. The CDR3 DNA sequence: TGCGCCAGCAGCCAAGAGGTGGTAGGGGGTTTCCATCAGCCCCAGCATTTT. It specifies CASSQEVVGGFHQPQHF.